Listed below are T cell receptor beta chains from one sample, sequenced in a study of CD8 T cells in Susac syndrome. TCRdb analysed the immunoSEQ multiplex PCR reads with MiXCR anew, one entry per CDR3 protein. The sample shows hundreds of thousands of distinct CDR3 sequences, about 93% of them seen only once. Sequences were obtained from CD8+ T cells from PBMCs. These receptors were obtained from a human donor with multiple sclerosis. CDR3s include the opening cysteine and the closing phenylalanine or tryptophan. The D gene is left open where the match is weak. Some rows mark clone size as missing; the rest say once, few, many or name a class of expanded clone.

abundance | j_gene | v_gene | d_gene | CDR3nt | CDR3aa
once | TRBJ2-7 | TRBV29-1 | TRBD1 | TGCAGCGTTGTAGGGCAGGGGGTCTACGAGCAGTACTTC | CSVVGQGVYEQYF
- | TRBJ1-1 | TRBV2 | - | TGTGCCAGCACCAGGGACCTTGAAGCTTTCTTT | CASTRDLEAFF
- | TRBJ1-2 | TRBV16 | TRBD1 | TGTGCCAGCCTTTCGCCCTCAGGGGGCGATTATGGCTACACCTTC | CASLSPSGGDYGYTF
- | TRBJ1-2 | TRBV20-1 | - | TGCAGTGCTACCCCGGGGGGGCGCAGCTATGGCTACACCTTC | CSATPGGRSYGYTF
- | TRBJ1-1 | TRBV27 | - | TGTGCCAGCAGTTTGGCAGGGATGATGAACACTGAAGCTTTCTTT | CASSLAGMMNTEAFF
- | TRBJ2-7 | TRBV19 | - | TGTGCCAGTAGTATAGCTGGAGGGCTCTACGAGCAGTACTTC | CASSIAGGLYEQYF
- | TRBJ2-1 | TRBV24-1 | - | TGTGCCACCAGTGTGGGGGCCCGGAATGAGCAGTTCTTC | CATSVGARNEQFF
- | TRBJ2-5 | TRBV5-8 | - | TGTGCCAGCAGCTTGTGGAAAAGTCGTGTCGAGACCCAGTACTTC | CASSLWKSRVETQYF
- | TRBJ2-5 | TRBV12-3/TRBV12-4 | TRBD2 | TGTGCCAGCAGGTCTTGGGTAGCGGGAGTGCAGGAGACCCAGTACTTC | CASRSWVAGVQETQYF
- | TRBJ1-5 | TRBV4-1 | - | TGCGCCAGCAGCCGTGAGACAGGAGGTCAGCCCCAGCATTTT | CASSRETGGQPQHF
- | TRBJ2-1 | TRBV9 | TRBD1 | TGTGCCAGCAGCGCCGGCCGGGACAGGGGGAATGAGCAGTTCTTC | CASSAGRDRGNEQFF
- | TRBJ2-5 | TRBV27 | - | TGTGCCAGCAGGGAAGTAATGCAAGAGACCCAGTACTTC | CASREVMQETQYF
- | TRBJ2-3 | TRBV12-3/TRBV12-4 | - | TGTGCCAGCAGTTTAGCGACTAGTACGGATTACACAGATACGCAGTATTTT | CASSLATSTDYTDTQYF
once | TRBJ2-7 | TRBV4-1 | TRBD2 | TGCGCCAGCAGCCAACAGCAGGGGACTAGCGTAGTTAACTACGAGCAGTACTTC | CASSQQQGTSVVNYEQYF
once | TRBJ1-2 | TRBV19 | TRBD1 | TGTGCCAGTTTAGTAGAAGAAGGGGGCGATGGCTACACCTTC | CASLVEEGGDGYTF
- | TRBJ2-5 | TRBV12-3/TRBV12-4 | TRBD2 | TGTGCCAGCAACCATGGGACTAGCGCCCCGGGGACCCAGTACTTC | CASNHGTSAPGTQYF
- | TRBJ2-7 | TRBV2 | TRBD2 | TGTGCCAGCAGTCCGAGCGGGACTCAGCAGTACTTC | CASSPSGTQQYF
- | TRBJ2-5 | TRBV30 | - | TGTGCCCAACGGGACGCCCAGGGAGAGACCCAGTACTTC | CAQRDAQGETQYF
once | TRBJ2-1 | TRBV10-1 | TRBD2 | TGCGCCAGCAGTGAGGGGACTAGCGGGGAAAATGAGCAGTTCTTC | CASSEGTSGENEQFF
- | TRBJ2-5 | TRBV9 | TRBD2 | TGTGCCAGCAGCGTAGCAAGCGGGAAAGAGACCCAGTACTTC | CASSVASGKETQYF
once | TRBJ2-7 | TRBV4-2 | - | TGTGCCAGCAGCCAAGATCGGGACGACTACGAGCAGTACTTC | CASSQDRDDYEQYF
- | TRBJ2-5 | TRBV5-4 | - | TGTGCCAGCCGCTCGCGGGCGATTCTCGAGGGACAACAGCAAGAGACCCAGTACTTC | CASRSRAILEGQQQETQYF
- | TRBJ1-3 | TRBV12-2 | - | TGTGCAAGTCGCTCACTCGACAGGCCTGGAAACACCATATATTTT | CASRSLDRPGNTIYF
once | TRBJ2-5 | TRBV12-3/TRBV12-4 | TRBD1 | TGTGCCAGCAGCCGAGACAGGGGCCCAGAGACCCAGTACTTC | CASSRDRGPETQYF
- | TRBJ2-1 | TRBV7-9 | - | TGTGCCAGCAGCTTAGTTGGCTCTGGTAGCTCCTACAATGAGCAGTTCTTC | CASSLVGSGSSYNEQFF
- | TRBJ1-1 | TRBV7-9 | TRBD1 | TGTGCCAGCAGCTCTACACTGGGGACAGGGGGTCCGAGGACTGAAGCTTTCTTT | CASSSTLGTGGPRTEAFF
- | TRBJ2-2 | TRBV30 | - | TGTGCCTGGAGTGCCGGAGCCGGGGAGCTGTTTTTT | CAWSAGAGELFF
- | TRBJ2-3 | TRBV7-2 | - | TGTGCCAGCAGCTTAGGATGGACAGATTACACAGATACGCAGTATTTT | CASSLGWTDYTDTQYF
- | TRBJ2-5 | TRBV7-7 | - | TGTGCTAGCAGCTTAGGGGTCGGAGAGACCCAGTACTTC | CASSLGVGETQYF
- | TRBJ2-7 | TRBV4-3 | - | TGCGCCAGCAGCCAAGATCTGGTGGGTGGGTCCTCCTACGAGCAGTACTTC | CASSQDLVGGSSYEQYF
few | TRBJ2-7 | TRBV7-9 | TRBD1 | TGTGCCAGCAGCGCCCGGGACAGGAGCTACGAGCAGTACTTC | CASSARDRSYEQYF
- | TRBJ2-1 | TRBV20-1 | - | TGCAGTGCTAGTGGAACAGGACTCTACAATGAGCAGTTCTTC | CSASGTGLYNEQFF
- | TRBJ2-5 | TRBV30 | TRBD2 | TGTGCCTGGAGTGTTCACTTGGGGAGGGACTTGTACCAAGAGACCCAGTACTTC | CAWSVHLGRDLYQETQYF
- | TRBJ2-2 | TRBV12-3/TRBV12-4 | TRBD1 | TGTGCCAGCAGTTTTCAGGGGGCGCGAAATACTGGCACCGGGGAGCTGTTTTTT | CASSFQGARNTGTGELFF
- | TRBJ2-1 | TRBV19 | TRBD2 | TGTGCCAGTAGTATCGGGCTAGCGGCTAACAATGAGCAGTTCTTC | CASSIGLAANNEQFF
- | TRBJ2-3 | TRBV4-3 | TRBD1 | TGCGCCAGCAGCCAGGGGACAGGGGCAGATACGCAGTATTTT | CASSQGTGADTQYF
- | TRBJ2-3 | TRBV20-1 | - | TGCAGTGCTAGCTCTCTCCGGACAGATACGCAGTATTTT | CSASSLRTDTQYF
- | TRBJ2-3 | TRBV11-1 | - | TGTGCCAGCAGCTTAGAGGGCCTAGCTAGCACAGATACGCAGTATTTT | CASSLEGLASTDTQYF
- | TRBJ2-7 | TRBV6-2/TRBV6-3 | - | TGTGCCAGCAGTTACTCCCTGGACAGTAACGACGAGCAGTACTTC | CASSYSLDSNDEQYF
once | TRBJ2-2 | TRBV9 | TRBD2 | TGTGCCAGCAGCGTAGAGAGCGGGGGGCCTACCGGGGAGCTGTTTTTT | CASSVESGGPTGELFF
- | TRBJ1-1 | TRBV30 | - | TGTGCCTGGAGTATCAGGGGTGCGACTGAAGCTTTCTTT | CAWSIRGATEAFF
- | TRBJ1-2 | TRBV30 | - | TGTGCCTGGAGTCCTTCCGGTAACTATGGCTACACCTTC | CAWSPSGNYGYTF
- | TRBJ2-7 | TRBV11-2 | - | TGTGCCAGCAGCTTACTGCCGTCCTACGAGCAGTACTTC | CASSLLPSYEQYF
- | TRBJ2-4 | TRBV12-3/TRBV12-4 | TRBD2 | TGTGCCAGCAGTTTACGTACTAGCGTTAAAAACATTCAGTACTTC | CASSLRTSVKNIQYF
- | TRBJ2-7 | TRBV4-1 | - | TGCGCCAGCAGTCGAGACCCAGGGAGCTCCTACGAGCAGTACTTC | CASSRDPGSSYEQYF
- | TRBJ2-1 | TRBV7-9 | - | TGTGCCAGCAGCTTCACCCCCCGATACAATGAGCAGTTCTTC | CASSFTPRYNEQFF
- | TRBJ1-1 | TRBV5-1 | - | TGCGCCAGCAGCTCCGAGGGTATGAACACTGAAGCTTTCTTT | CASSSEGMNTEAFF
- | TRBJ2-5 | TRBV7-6 | - | TGTGCCAGCAGCCCGAAGGAGGAGACCCAGTACTTC | CASSPKEETQYF
- | TRBJ2-1 | TRBV27 | - | TGTGCCAGTACGGGGCTGAACAATGAGCAGTTCTTC | CASTGLNNEQFF
once | TRBJ1-1 | TRBV5-6 | - | TGTGCCAGCAGCTTCGGGAGGGAGAACACTGAAGCTTTCTTT | CASSFGRENTEAFF
- | TRBJ2-1 | TRBV5-4 | - | TGTGCCAGCAGCTCAAGGAATGAGCAGTTCTTC | CASSSRNEQFF
- | TRBJ2-1 | TRBV27 | TRBD2 | TGTGCCAGCAGCCCGGGACTAGCGGAATTCCATGAGCAGTTCTTC | CASSPGLAEFHEQFF
- | TRBJ2-2 | TRBV4-1 | - | TGCGCCAGCAGCCAAGGTTGGACGGACACCGGGGAGCTGTTTTTT | CASSQGWTDTGELFF
- | TRBJ2-1 | TRBV6-1 | - | TGTGCCAGCAGTGGCGTCAGCGCCAATGAGCAGTTCTTC | CASSGVSANEQFF
- | TRBJ2-1 | TRBV2 | TRBD2 | TGTGCCAGCAGGAGACTAGCGGGGGACAATGAGCAGTTCTTC | CASRRLAGDNEQFF
- | TRBJ1-2 | TRBV19 | - | TGTGCCAGTAGTCTCCGGGCCCCATCAGGCTATGGCTACACCTTC | CASSLRAPSGYGYTF
- | TRBJ1-2 | TRBV7-9 | - | TGTGCCAGCAGCTCCCTAGACGGAGGCTATGGCTACACCTTC | CASSSLDGGYGYTF
- | TRBJ2-2 | TRBV7-9 | - | TGTGCCAGCAGCCCAAGGGAACCCGCGAACACCGGGGAGCTGTTTTTT | CASSPREPANTGELFF
- | TRBJ2-7 | TRBV14 | - | TGTGCCAGCAGCCAATTTGCCTACGAGCAGTACTTC | CASSQFAYEQYF
- | TRBJ1-1 | TRBV5-6 | - | TGTGCCAGCAGCTCGGACCTGGGTTTGGACACTGAAGCTTTCTTT | CASSSDLGLDTEAFF